Sequencing of this TCR beta chain was carried out in a study of blood T cell repertoires in COVID-19. The wider study: Acute and convalescent COVID-19 specimens originated in the United States, Italy and Spain. Sources were T cells, B-cell-depleted T cells, or PBMCs; the material itself was cDNA or gDNA.

Original analysis: How many nucleated cells were present was estimated from reference gene primer amplification. Sequencing was performed with immunoSEQ multiplex PCR; in TCRdb, only in-frame clones are kept and a portion is missing. V, J and clone size reflect that table, while D and trimming were determined from the DNA. This table holds fewer than 200,000 clones, roughly four fifths found once. Recruited during active infection, patients (from Seattle) were subsequently followed longitudinally. The CDR3 totals 16 residues. Deletions cut 3 bases from V and 3 bases from J, with 15 bases between. Germline assignment: CDR1 DFQATT and CDR2 SNEGSKA (reference sequence).

Sequencing used peripheral blood. This chain joins TRBV20-1 and TRBJ1-6; perhaps TRBD1 as D (5 bases). The TCR originated in a woman aged 70-85 years with COVID-19, enrolled during active disease. This chain's CDR3 is CSASRGGTLYNSPLHF. The CDR3 DNA sequence: TGCAGTGCTAGTAGGGGAGGGACCCTCTATAATTCACCCCTCCACTTT.